This T cell receptor beta chain was captured by sequencing in a study of human T cells and chemical hapten exposure. The CDR3 sequence is 16 residues long. The V gene's germline CDR1 is SGHDN and CDR2 FVKESK. V lost 4 bases to trimming and J lost 0 bases, with 13 bases between them. Specified time point: patch test 2, 6 weeks after DPC sensitization. Treatment of the sample: therapeutic diphenylcyclopropenone sensitization with weekly scalp DPC. TCRdb redid the calling of the RACE reads with MiXCR, one entry per CDR3 protein. The data contain tens of thousands of distinct CDR3 sequences, roughly 10% of them seen just once; the ten biggest clones take up approximately 5%. There are many counts of this clonotype.

The source of this sequence is a woman between 45 and 60 years old with alopecia areata. Some clones in this sample may be carry-over from other donors' samples. The sequences come from whole blood, collected in connection with sensitization to the hapten diphenylcyclopropenone (DPC). V usage is TRBV14 and J usage is TRBJ2-1; no clear D gene. The CDR3 is CASSRQTGSSYNEQFF. In DNA form, the CDR3 reads TGTGCCAGCAGCCGCCAGACTGGAAGCTCCTACAATGAGCAGTTCTTC. Full variable domain (remainder filled in from reference TRBV14 and TRBJ2-1): EAGVTQFPSHSVIEKGQTVTLRCDPISGHDNLYWYRRVMGKEIKFLLHFVKESKQDESGMPNNRFLAERTGGTYSTLKVQPAELEDSGVYFCASSRQTGSSYNEQFFGPGTRLTVL.